The rows below give T cell receptor beta chains drawn from one sample of a study of glioma-infiltrating T cells after dendritic cell vaccination. The repertoire was sequenced with immunoSEQ multiplex PCR; TCRdb's copy has only in-frame clones and lacks some. The table has around 83,000 clones, about 85% seen once. Sequences were derived from blood, sampled after dendritic cell vaccination. These receptors came from a human donor with glioblastoma. The CDR3 runs from the conserved cysteine through the conserved F or W. D genes are given only for firm matches. Clone size appears in some rows only: once, few, many, or a class for an expanded clone.

>TRBJ1-2|NA|TRBV11-2|NA
TGTGCCAGCAGCTTAACTGCAGGGATCCTGATGAGAGGCTACACCTTC
CASSLTAGILMRGYTF
>TRBJ2-4|TRBD1|TRBV5-6|NA
TGTGCCAGCAGCTTGGCCGGGACAGGGGGTAGCATTCAGTACTTC
CASSLAGTGGSIQYF
>TRBJ2-7|TRBD1|TRBV7-8|once
TGTGCCAGCAGCCTCCAGACAGGGGTCTCCTACGAGCAGTACTTC
CASSLQTGVSYEQYF
>TRBJ2-5|TRBD2|TRBV27|NA
TGTGCCAGCAGTCGGCCGGGACTAGCGGGAGTAGAGACCCAGTACTTC
CASSRPGLAGVETQYF
>TRBJ2-7|NA|TRBV5-3|few
TGTGCCAGCAGCTGGCGGGCAGCCGAGCAGTACTTC
CASSWRAAEQYF
>TRBJ2-3|TRBD2|TRBV4-1|NA
TGCGCCAGCAGCCAAGGGGGCGGGAGTAGCACAGATACGCAGTATTTT
CASSQGGGSSTDTQYF
>TRBJ2-2|TRBD1|TRBV4-1|NA
TGCGCCAGCAGCCCAAAGCAGGGGGCGACCGGGGAGCTGTTTTTT
CASSPKQGATGELFF
>TRBJ1-4|NA|TRBV19|NA
TGTGCCAGTAGTCAACAGGTTTCTACTAATGAAAAACTGTTTTTT
CASSQQVSTNEKLFF
>TRBJ2-4|TRBD1|TRBV9|NA
TGTGCCAGCAGCTCGGGACAGGGCGCCAAAAACATTCAGTACTTC
CASSSGQGAKNIQYF
>TRBJ2-7|NA|TRBV11-2|few
TGTGCCAGCAGCTTACGTAGCGAGGCAGGACCCTACGAGCAGTACTTC
CASSLRSEAGPYEQYF
>TRBJ1-1|TRBD1|TRBV18|NA
TGTGCCAGCTCACCAGGACAGGCAAACACTGAAGCTTTCTTT
CASSPGQANTEAFF
>TRBJ2-3|NA|TRBV6-5|NA
TGTGCCAGCAGTTACTCCCCCCAGGGGCGCACAGATACGCAGTATTTT
CASSYSPQGRTDTQYF
>TRBJ1-2|NA|TRBV4-2|once
TGTGCCAGCAGCCAAGATCAAGATCCGCTGGAGGTCTACTATGGCTACACCTTC
CASSQDQDPLEVYYGYTF
>TRBJ2-1|TRBD1|TRBV7-2|once
TGTGCCAGCAGCTTAATACAGGGGCGTTCCTACAATGAGCAGTTCTTC
CASSLIQGRSYNEQFF
>TRBJ1-2|NA|TRBV6-5|NA
TGTGCCACACGACACCCTGTCTATGGCTACACCTTC
CATRHPVYGYTF
>TRBJ2-2|NA|TRBV6-5|NA
TGTGCCAGCAGTTACGGAGCCGGGGAGCTGTTTTTT
CASSYGAGELFF
>TRBJ2-7|TRBD1|TRBV7-3|NA
TGTGCCAGCAGCTTACGACAGGGACCCTCCTACGAGCAGTACTTC
CASSLRQGPSYEQYF
>TRBJ2-5|NA|TRBV11-3|NA
TGTGCCAGCAGCTCTGGCCCGGGGGAGACCCAGTACTTC
CASSSGPGETQYF
>TRBJ2-7|NA|TRBV28|once
TGTGCCAGCAGTTTTTTTGGGGGGAAGTACGAGCAGTACTTC
CASSFFGGKYEQYF
>TRBJ2-7|TRBD2|TRBV7-9|NA
TGTGCCAGCAGCTTAGGCGGGAGTTTCTACGAGCAGTACTTC
CASSLGGSFYEQYF
>TRBJ2-1|TRBD1|TRBV11-2|NA
TGTGCCAGCAGCCCAGGGACAGGGGCCTACAATGAGCAGTTCTTC
CASSPGTGAYNEQFF
>TRBJ2-5|TRBD2|TRBV5-1|NA
TGCGCCAGCAGCCGGAGCGGGACTCCCTTTATAGAGACCCAGTACTTC
CASSRSGTPFIETQYF